This TCR beta chain was found in a study of blood T cells in healthy people across ages. The study recruited healthy Caucasian donors from Russia who were aged roughly 6 to 95. Next came a second PCR, run for about 7 to 12 cycles, which used a sample-barcoded 5' primer along with a J-beta primer mix. One entry per CDR3 protein results from TCRdb running MiXCR on the 5' RACE reads. This table holds 630,000 or so distinct CDR3 sequences, 32% found once. There are 14 residues in the CDR3. A note on this clonotype: One junction end does not reproduce the germline sequence, and a read error may be involved.

The genes are TRBV12-3 or TRBV12-4 and TRBJ2-3; a possible D gene is TRBD1 (6 bases). This TCR came from a woman at least 80 years old in good health. Material: blood. This chain's CDR3 is CASRRTGSTDTEYF. The CDR3 DNA reads as TGTGCCAGCAGGCGAACAGGGAGTACAGATACGGAGTATTTT.